This is a list of T cell receptor beta chains from one sample in a study of beta chain features in type 1 diabetes. Sequencing used immunoSEQ multiplex PCR; TCRdb keeps in-frame clones, though not all of them. Among around 710,000 clones, around 12% were seen once, and the ten largest hold more than 0.1%. Sequenced sample: naive CD4+ T cells from blood. Source of these receptors: a man aged 25-45 years with type 1 diabetes. Both conserved end residues are part of each CDR3. Fields, in order: J gene, D gene, V gene, clone size, CDR3 protein, CDR3 DNA. D genes are given only for firm matches. Size values are once, few and many counts, or a class for expanded clones, and some rows have none.

TRBJ2-2 | - | TRBV29-1 | - | CSVDGTRTGELFF | TGCAGCGTTGACGGGACCCGCACCGGGGAGCTGTTTTTT
TRBJ2-7 | - | TRBV7-6 | - | CASSPRYRTDSSYEQYF | TGTGCCAGCAGCCCCCGATACAGGACAGATTCCTCCTACGAGCAGTACTTC
TRBJ1-6 | TRBD1 | TRBV5-1 | - | CASSPGQENSPLHF | TGCGCCAGCAGCCCGGGACAGGAGAATTCACCCCTCCACTTT
TRBJ2-5 | TRBD1 | TRBV6-5 | few | CASSYPGQGQETQYF | TGTGCCAGCAGTTACCCGGGACAGGGGCAAGAGACCCAGTACTTC
TRBJ2-1 | - | TRBV5-1 | few | CASSLGGPGEVSEQFF | TGCGCCAGCAGCTTGGGGGGGCCAGGCGAGGTTAGTGAGCAGTTCTTC
TRBJ1-5 | TRBD1 | TRBV28 | few | CASSSPGQSNQPQHF | TGTGCCAGCAGTTCCCCGGGACAGAGCAATCAGCCCCAGCATTTT
TRBJ2-2 | - | TRBV18 | few | CASSRQEMSTGELFF | TGTGCCAGCTCACGACAGGAGATGAGCACCGGGGAGCTGTTTTTT
TRBJ2-7 | - | TRBV27 | - | CASSFGQTPLYEQYF | TGTGCCAGCAGTTTCGGACAGACCCCTCTCTACGAGCAGTACTTC
TRBJ1-5 | - | TRBV6-1 | - | CASSVSNQPQHF | TGTGCCAGCAGTGTTAGCAATCAGCCCCAGCATTTT
TRBJ1-2 | TRBD1 | TRBV5-4 | - | CASSLVGTDYGYTF | TGTGCCAGCAGCTTGGTCGGGACAGACTATGGCTACACCTTC
TRBJ2-1 | TRBD2 | TRBV18 | few | CASSPPGGGGNEQFF | TGTGCCAGCTCACCACCTGGCGGGGGGGGCAATGAGCAGTTCTTC